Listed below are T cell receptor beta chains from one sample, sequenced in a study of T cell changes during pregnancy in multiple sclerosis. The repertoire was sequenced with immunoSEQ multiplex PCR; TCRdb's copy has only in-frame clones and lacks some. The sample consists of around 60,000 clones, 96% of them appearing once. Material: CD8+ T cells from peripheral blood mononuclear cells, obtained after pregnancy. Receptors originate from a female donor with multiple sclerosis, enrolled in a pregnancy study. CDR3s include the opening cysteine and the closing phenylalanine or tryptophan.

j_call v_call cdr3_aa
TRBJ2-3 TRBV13 CASRWATDTQYF
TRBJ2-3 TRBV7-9 CASSPRVKITDTQYF
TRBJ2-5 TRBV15 CATSRDGSSQETQYF
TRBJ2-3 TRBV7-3 CASSEQTSGRAGADTQYF
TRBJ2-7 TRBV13 CASSLAGGGRYEQYF
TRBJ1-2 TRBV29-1 CSVEDRVGEGVHYGYTF
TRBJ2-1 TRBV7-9 CASSPGDSYNEQFF
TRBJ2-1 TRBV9 CASSPRTSQGVDEQFF
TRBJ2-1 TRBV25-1 CASSYRGNEQFF
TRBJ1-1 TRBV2 CASSESRAPGNTEAFF
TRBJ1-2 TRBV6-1 CASSDRLYGYTF
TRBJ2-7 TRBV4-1 CASSPRQGGLGQYF
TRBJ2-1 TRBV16 CASSQELLSSYNEQFF
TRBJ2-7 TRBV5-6 CASSTSGSPYEQYF
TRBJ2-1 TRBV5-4 CASSFEEAGVNEQFF
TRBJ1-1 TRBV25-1 CASFGGIEAFF
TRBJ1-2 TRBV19 CASNPGQGDYGYTF
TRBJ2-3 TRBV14 CASSQRLSSDTQYF
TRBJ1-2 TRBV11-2 CASSSLTGDYGYTF
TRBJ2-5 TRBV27 CASSPKDRVRETQYF
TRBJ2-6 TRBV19 CASSITGFAGANVLTF
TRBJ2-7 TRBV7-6 CASSSQGYEQYF
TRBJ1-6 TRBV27 CASSLQNSPLHF
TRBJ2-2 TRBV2 CASRDSRTGELFF
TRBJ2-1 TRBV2 CASKPSSGSYNEQFF
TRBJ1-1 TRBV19 CASDTGTSRTEAFF
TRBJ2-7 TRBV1 CTSSQRTVYEQYF
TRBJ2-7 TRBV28 CASSFAQGVVYEQYF
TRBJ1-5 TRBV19 CASRWGGGQPQHF
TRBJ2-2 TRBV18 CASSDLAGKNTGELFF
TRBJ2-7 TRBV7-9 CASSLVGDRGLFEQYF
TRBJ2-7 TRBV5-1 CASSWRTGWEEYF